This T cell receptor beta chain emerged from a study of OX40 agonist ivuxolimab in advanced cancers. Per germline, CDR1 MGHRA and CDR2 YSYEKL. The length of the CDR3 is 14 residues. V was pared by 4 bases and J by 3 bases, with 10 bases between. This clone was observed once. The data were produced by immunoSEQ multiplex PCR, yet TCRdb's version contains in-frame clones alone and is incomplete. This table has approximately 90,000 clones, about 90% appearing once. The specimen was CD4+ or CD8+ T cells sorted from blood, collected in a trial of the OX40 agonist ivuxolimab. The chain couples TRBV4-1 to TRBJ1-5; tentatively, D is TRBD1 (6 bases). The TCR comes from an adult with an advanced solid tumor such as melanoma, head and neck, liver or kidney cancer. CDR3 bases: TGCGCCAGCAGCCTCGCAGGGGACAATCAGCCCCAGCATTTT. Its translation: CASSLAGDNQPQHF.